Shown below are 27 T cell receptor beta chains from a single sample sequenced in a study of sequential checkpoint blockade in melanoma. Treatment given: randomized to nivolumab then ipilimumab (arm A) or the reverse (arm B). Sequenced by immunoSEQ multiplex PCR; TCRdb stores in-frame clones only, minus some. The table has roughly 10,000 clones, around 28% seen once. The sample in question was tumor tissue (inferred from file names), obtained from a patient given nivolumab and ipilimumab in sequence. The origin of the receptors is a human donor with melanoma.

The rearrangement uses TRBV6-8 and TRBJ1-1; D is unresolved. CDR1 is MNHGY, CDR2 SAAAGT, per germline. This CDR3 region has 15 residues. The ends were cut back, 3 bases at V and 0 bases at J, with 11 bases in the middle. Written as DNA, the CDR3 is TGTGCCAGCAGTTATGGGTACAGAGTGAACACTGAAGCTTTCTTT. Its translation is CASSYGYRVNTEAFF.

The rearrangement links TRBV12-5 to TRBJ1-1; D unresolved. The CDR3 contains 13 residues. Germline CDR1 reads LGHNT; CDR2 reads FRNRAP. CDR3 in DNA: TGTGCCAGCACGGCAGGAATGAACACTGAAGCTTTCTTT. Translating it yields CASTAGMNTEAFF. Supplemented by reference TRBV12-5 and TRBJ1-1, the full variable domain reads DARVTQTPRHKVTEMGQEVTMRCQPILGHNTVFWYRQTMMQGLELLAYFRNRAPLDDSGMPKDRFSAEMPDATLATLKIQPSEPRDSAVYFCASTAGMNTEAFFGQGTRLTVV.

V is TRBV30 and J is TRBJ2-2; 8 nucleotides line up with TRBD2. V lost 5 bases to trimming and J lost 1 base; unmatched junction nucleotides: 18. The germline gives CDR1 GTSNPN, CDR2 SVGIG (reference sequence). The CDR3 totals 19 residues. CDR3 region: CAWGVLGAGDNVNTGELFF. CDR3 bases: TGTGCCTGGGGAGTGCTCGGAGCGGGGGATAACGTGAACACCGGGGAGCTGTTTTTT.

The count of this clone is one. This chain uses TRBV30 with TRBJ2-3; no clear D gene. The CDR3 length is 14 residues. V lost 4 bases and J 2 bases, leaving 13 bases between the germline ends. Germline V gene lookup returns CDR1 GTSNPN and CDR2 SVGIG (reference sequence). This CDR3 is CAWKTQSYTDTQYF. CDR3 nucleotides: TGTGCCTGGAAGACCCAATCCTACACAGATACGCAGTATTTT.

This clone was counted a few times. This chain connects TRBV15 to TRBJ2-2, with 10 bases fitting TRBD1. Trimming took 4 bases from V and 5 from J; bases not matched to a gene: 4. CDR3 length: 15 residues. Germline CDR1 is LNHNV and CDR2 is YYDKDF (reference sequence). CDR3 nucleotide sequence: TGTGCCACCAGCACGGGACAGGGGAGGACCGGGGAGCTGTTTTTT. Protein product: CATSTGQGRTGELFF.

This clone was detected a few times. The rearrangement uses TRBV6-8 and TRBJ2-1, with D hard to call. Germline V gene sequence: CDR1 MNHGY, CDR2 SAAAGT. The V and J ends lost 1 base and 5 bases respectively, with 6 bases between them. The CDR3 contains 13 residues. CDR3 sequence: CASSYLSDNEQFF. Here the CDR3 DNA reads TGTGCCAGCAGTTACTTATCAGACAATGAGCAGTTCTTC.

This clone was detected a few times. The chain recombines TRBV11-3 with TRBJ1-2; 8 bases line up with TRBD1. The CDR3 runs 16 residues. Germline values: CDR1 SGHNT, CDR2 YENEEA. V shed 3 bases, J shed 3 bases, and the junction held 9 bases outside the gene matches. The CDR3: CASSFSPGGSDYGYTF. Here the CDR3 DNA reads TGTGCCAGCAGCTTTTCCCCAGGGGGCTCAGACTATGGCTACACCTTC.

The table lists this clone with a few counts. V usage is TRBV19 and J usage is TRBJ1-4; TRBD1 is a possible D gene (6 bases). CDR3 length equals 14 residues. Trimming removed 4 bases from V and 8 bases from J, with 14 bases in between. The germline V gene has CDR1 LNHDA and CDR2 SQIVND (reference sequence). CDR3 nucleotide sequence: TGTGCCAGTAGTACCATCGGGGGCACGGAAAAACTGTTTTTT. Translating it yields CASSTIGGTEKLFF.

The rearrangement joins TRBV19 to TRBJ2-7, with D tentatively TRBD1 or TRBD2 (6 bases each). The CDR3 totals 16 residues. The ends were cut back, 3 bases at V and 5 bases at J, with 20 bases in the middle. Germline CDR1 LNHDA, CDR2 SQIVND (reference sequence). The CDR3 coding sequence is TGTGCCAGTAGTATCCCCTCCCGGGGGCAAGGGGACGAGCAGTACTTC. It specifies CASSIPSRGQGDEQYF.

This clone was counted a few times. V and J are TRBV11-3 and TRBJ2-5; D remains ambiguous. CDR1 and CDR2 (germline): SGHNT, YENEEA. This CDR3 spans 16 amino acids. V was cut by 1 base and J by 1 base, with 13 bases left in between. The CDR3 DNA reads TGTGCCAGCAGCTTAGGACGAGTGTTCCTCCAAGAGACCCAGTACTTC. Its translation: CASSLGRVFLQETQYF.

CDR3 amino acids: CASQEGASANEKLFF. The CDR3 region has the DNA TGTGCCAGCCAAGAGGGGGCCTCAGCTAATGAAAAACTGTTTTTT. V is TRBV6-8 and J is TRBJ1-4; 7 positions agree with TRBD1. The trim removed 8 bases at V and 3 bases at J, leaving 9 bases unmatched. This CDR3 region has 15 residues. CDR1 is MNHGY and CDR2 is SAAAGT in the germline V gene.

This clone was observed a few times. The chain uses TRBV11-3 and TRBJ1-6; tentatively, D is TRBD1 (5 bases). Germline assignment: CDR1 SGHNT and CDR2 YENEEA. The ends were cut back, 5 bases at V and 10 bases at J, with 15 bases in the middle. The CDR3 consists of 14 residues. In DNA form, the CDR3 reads TGTGCCAGCAGCGCTACCGAGGGGAACTCACCCCTCCACTTT. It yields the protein CASSATEGNSPLHF.

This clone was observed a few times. CDR3 sequence (DNA): TGTGCCAGCAGCTTACCCGGGTCTCACAATGAGCAGTTCTTC. Its translation: CASSLPGSHNEQFF. V and J are TRBV11-3 and TRBJ2-1; D is ambiguous. The CDR3 covers 14 residues. CDR1 SGHNT and CDR2 YENEEA come from the germline V gene. Between the trimmed V and J ends, which lost 2 bases and 5 bases, there was a span of 10 bases.

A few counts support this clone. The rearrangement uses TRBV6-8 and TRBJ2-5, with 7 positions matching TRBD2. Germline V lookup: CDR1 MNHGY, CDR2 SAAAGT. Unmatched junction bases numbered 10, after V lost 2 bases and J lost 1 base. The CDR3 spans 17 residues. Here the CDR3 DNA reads TGTGCCAGCAGTTACGGCCCATTCGGCGGGGGCCAAGAGACCCAGTACTTC. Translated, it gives CASSYGPFGGGQETQYF.

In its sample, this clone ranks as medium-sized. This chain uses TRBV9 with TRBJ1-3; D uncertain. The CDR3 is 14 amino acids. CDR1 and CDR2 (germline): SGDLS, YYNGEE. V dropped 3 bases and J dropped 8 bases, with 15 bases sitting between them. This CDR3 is CASSAMDGPDTIYF. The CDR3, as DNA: TGTGCCAGCAGCGCAATGGATGGTCCGGACACCATATATTTT.

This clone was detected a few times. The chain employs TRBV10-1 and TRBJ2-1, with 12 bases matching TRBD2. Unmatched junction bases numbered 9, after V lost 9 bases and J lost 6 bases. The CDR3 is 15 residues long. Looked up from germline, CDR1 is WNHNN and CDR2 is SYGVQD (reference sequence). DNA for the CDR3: TGCGCCAGTCCTCTAGCGGGGGGGGGCTGCAATGAGCAGTTCTTC. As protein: CASPLAGGGCNEQFF.

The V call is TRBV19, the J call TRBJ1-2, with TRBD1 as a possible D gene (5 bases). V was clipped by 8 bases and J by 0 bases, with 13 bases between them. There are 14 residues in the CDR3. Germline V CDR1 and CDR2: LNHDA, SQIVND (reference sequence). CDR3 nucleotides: TGTGCCAGTGGGGGAACCCTTACTAACTATGGCTACACCTTC. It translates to CASGGTLTNYGYTF.

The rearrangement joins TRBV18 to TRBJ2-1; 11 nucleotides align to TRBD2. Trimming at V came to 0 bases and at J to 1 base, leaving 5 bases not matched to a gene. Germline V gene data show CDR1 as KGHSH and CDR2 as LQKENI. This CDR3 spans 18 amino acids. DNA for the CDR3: TGTGCCAGCTCACCACCACTAGCGGGGGATGCGTCCTACAATGAGCAGTTCTTC. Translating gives CASSPPLAGDASYNEQFF.

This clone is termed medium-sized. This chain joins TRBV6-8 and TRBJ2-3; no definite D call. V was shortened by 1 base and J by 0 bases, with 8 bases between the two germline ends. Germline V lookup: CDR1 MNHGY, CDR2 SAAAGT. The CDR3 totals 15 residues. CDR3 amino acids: CASSYYYHSTDTQYF. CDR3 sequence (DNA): TGTGCCAGCAGTTACTACTACCATAGCACAGATACGCAGTATTTT.

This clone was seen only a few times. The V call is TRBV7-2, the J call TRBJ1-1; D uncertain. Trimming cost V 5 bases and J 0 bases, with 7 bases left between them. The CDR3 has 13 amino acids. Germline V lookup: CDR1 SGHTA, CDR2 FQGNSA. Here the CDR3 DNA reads TGTGCCAGCAGCGCACATTTGAACACTGAAGCTTTCTTT. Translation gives CASSAHLNTEAFF.

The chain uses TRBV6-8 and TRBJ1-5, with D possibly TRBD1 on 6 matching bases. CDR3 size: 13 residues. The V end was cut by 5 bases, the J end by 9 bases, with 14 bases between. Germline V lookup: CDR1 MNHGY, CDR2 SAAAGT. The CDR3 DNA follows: TGTGCCAGCAGTGAGACAACAGGGCTGCCCCAGCATTTT. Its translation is CASSETTGLPQHF.

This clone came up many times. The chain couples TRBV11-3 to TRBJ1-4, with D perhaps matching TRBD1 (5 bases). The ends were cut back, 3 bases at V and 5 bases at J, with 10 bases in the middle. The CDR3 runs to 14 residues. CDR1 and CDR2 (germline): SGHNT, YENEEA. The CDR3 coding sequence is TGTGCCAGCAGCTTTTTAGGGGAGAATGAAAAACTGTTTTTT. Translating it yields CASSFLGENEKLFF.

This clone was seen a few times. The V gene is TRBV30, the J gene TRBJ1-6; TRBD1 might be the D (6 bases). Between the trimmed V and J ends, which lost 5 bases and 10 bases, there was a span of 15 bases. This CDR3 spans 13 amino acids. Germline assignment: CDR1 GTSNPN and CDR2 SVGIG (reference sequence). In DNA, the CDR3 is TGTGCCTGGTCCGAACAGGGCCAATCACCCCTCCACTTT. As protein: CAWSEQGQSPLHF.

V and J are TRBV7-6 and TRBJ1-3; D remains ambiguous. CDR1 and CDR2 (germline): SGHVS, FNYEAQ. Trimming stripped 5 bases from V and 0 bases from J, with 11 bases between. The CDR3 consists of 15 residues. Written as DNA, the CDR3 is TGTGCCAGCAGCACGTCGCGGTTCTCTGGAAACACCATATATTTT. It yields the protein CASSTSRFSGNTIYF.

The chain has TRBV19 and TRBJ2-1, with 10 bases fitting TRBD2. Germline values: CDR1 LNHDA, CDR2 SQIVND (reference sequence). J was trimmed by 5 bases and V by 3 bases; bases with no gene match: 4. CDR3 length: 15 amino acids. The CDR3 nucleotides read TGTGCCAGTAGTATGTCTAGCGGGGGTCACAATGAGCAGTTCTTC. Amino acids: CASSMSSGGHNEQFF.

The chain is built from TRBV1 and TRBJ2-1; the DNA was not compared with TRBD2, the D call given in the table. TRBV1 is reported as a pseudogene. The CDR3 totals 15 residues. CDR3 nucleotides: TGCGCCAGCAGCCAAGATCGGGGGGCCTCGGATGAGCAGTTCTTC. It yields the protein CASSQDRGASDEQFF.

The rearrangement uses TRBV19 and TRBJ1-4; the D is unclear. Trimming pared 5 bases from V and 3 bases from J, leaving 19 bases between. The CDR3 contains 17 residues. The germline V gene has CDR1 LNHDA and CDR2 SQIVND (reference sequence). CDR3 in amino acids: CASSLRASTKPNEKLFF. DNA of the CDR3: TGTGCCAGTAGTCTCCGGGCCTCTACAAAGCCTAATGAAAAACTGTTTTTT.